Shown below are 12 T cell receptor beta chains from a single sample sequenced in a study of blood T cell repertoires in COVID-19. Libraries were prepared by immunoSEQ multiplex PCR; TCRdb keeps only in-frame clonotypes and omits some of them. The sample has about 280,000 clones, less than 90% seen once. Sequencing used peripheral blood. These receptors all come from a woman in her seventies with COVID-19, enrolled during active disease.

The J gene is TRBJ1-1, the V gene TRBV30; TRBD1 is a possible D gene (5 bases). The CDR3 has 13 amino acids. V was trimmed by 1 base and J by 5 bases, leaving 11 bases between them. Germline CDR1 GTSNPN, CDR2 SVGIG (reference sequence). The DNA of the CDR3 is TGTGCCTGGAGTGCTGGGGGGGAAACTGAAGCTTTCTTT. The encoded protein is CAWSAGGETEAFF.

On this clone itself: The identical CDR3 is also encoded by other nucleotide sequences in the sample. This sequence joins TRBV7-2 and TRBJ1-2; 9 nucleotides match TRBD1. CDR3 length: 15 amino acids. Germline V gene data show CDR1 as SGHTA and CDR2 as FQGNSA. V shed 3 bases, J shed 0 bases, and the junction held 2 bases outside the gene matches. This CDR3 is CASSFTGGPNYGYTF. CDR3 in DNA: TGTGCCAGCAGCTTCACAGGGGGCCCTAACTATGGCTACACCTTC.

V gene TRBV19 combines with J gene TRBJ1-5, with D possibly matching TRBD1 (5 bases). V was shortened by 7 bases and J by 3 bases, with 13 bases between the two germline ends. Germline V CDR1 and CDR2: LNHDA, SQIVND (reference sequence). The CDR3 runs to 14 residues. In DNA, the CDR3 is TGTGCCAGTATGGGCGGGGGGGTCAATCAGCCCCAGCATTTT. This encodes CASMGGGVNQPQHF. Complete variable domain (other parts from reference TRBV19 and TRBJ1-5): DGGITQSPKYLFRKEGQNVTLSCEQNLNHDAMYWYRQDPGQGLRLIYYSQIVNDFQKGDIAEGYSVSREKKESFPLTVTSAQKNPTAFYLCASMGGGVNQPQHFGDGTRLSIL.

The CDR3, as DNA: TGTGCCAGCAGCCCCCGGACTAGCGGGGGGAACACCGGGGAGCTGTTTTTT. Translated, it gives CASSPRTSGGNTGELFF. This chain joins TRBV9 and TRBJ2-2; 13 bases fit TRBD2. V was clipped by 4 bases and J by 1 base; unmatched bases: 4. This CDR3 comprises 17 residues. Germline CDR1 is SGDLS and CDR2 is YYNGEE.

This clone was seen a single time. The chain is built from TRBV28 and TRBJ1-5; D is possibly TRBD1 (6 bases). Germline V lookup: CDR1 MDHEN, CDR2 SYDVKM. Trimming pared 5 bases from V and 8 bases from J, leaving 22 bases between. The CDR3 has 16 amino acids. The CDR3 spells CASSPAGAGAEEPQHF. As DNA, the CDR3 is TGTGCCAGCAGTCCCGCGGGGGCGGGGGCCGAGGAGCCCCAGCATTTT.

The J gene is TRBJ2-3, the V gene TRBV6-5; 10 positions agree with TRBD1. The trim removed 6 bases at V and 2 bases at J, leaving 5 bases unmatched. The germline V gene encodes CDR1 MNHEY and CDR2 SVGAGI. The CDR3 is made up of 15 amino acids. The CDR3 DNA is TGTGCCAGCAGCCCCGGGACAGGGGCCACAGATACGCAGTATTTT. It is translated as CASSPGTGATDTQYF.

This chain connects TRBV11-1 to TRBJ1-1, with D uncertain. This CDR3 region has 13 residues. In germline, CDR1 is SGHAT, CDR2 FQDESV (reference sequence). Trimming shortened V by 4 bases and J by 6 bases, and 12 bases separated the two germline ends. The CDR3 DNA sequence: TGTGCCAGCAGCTACTGGACGGAGGCTGAAGCTTTCTTT. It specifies CASSYWTEAEAFF.

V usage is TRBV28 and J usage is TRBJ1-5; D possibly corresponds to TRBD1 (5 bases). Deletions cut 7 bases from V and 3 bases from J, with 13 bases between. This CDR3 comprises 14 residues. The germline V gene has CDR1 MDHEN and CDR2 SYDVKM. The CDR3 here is CASTLGVFNQPQHF. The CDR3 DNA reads TGTGCCAGCACCCTAGGGGTGTTCAATCAGCCCCAGCATTTT. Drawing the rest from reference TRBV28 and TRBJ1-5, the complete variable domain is DVKVTQSSRYLVKRTGEKVFLECVQDMDHENMFWYRQDPGLGLRLIYFSYDVKMKEKGDIPEGYSVSREKKERFSLILESASTNQTSMYLCASTLGVFNQPQHFGDGTRLSIL.

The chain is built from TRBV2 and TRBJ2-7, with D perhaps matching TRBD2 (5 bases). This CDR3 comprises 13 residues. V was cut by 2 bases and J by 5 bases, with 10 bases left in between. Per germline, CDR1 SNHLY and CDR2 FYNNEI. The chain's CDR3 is CASSEFPGDEQYF. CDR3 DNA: TGTGCCAGCAGTGAATTCCCCGGGGACGAGCAGTACTTC.

For the CDR3, the DNA is TGTGCCAGCAGCAAACTTCGCGGGGTGAAGACCCAGTACTTC. Encoded protein: CASSKLRGVKTQYF. The genes are TRBV21-1 and TRBJ2-5; the D call in the table, TRBD2, was not verified against the DNA. TRBV21-1 is a documented pseudogene. There are 14 residues in the CDR3.

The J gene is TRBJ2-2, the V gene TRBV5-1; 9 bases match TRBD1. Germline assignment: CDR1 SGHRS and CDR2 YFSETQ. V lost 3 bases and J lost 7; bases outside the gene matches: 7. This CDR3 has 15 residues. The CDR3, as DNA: TGCGCCAGCAGCTCGGGACAGGGAAGGGTCGGGGAGCTGTTTTTT. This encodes CASSSGQGRVGELFF.

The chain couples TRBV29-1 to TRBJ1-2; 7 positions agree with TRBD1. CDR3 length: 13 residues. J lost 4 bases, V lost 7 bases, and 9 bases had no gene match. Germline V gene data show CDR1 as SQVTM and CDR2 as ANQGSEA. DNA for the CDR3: TGCAGCGGGATCGGGACAGAACCCTATGGCTACACCTTC. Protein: CSGIGTEPYGYTF.